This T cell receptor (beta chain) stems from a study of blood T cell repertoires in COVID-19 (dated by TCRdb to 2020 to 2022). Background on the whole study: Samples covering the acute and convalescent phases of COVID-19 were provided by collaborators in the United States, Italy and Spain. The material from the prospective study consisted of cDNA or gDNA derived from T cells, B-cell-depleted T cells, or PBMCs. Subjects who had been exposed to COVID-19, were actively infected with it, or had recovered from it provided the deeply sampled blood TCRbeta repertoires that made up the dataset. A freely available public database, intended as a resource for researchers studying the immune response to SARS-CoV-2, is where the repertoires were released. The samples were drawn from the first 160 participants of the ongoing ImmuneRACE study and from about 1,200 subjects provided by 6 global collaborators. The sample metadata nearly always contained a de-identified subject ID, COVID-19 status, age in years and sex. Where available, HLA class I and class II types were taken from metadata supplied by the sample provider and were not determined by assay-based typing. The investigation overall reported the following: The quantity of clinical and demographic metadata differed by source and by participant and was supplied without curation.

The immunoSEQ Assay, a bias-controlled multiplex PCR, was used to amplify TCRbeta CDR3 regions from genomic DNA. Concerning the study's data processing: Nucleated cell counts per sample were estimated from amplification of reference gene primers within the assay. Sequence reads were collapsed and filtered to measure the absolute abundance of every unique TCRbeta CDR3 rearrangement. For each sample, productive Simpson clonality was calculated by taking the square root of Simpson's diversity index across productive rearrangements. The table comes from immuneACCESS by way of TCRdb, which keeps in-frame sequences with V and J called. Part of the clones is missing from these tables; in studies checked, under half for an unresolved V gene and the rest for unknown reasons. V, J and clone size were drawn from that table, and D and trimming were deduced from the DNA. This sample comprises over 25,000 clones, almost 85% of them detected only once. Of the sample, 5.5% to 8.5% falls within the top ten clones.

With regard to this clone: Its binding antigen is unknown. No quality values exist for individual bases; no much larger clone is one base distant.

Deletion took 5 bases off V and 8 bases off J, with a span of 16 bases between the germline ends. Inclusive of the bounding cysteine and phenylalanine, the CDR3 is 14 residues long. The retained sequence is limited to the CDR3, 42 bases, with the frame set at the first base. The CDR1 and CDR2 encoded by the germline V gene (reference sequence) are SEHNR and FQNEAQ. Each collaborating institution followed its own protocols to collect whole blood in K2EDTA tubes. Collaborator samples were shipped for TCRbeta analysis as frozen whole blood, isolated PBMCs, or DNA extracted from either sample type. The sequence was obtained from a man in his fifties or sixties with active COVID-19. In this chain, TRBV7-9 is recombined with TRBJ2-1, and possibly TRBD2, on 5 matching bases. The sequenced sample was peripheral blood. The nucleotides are TGTGCCAGCAGCGCCCATCGACCCGGGGATGAGCAGTTCTTC. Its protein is CASSAHRPGDEQFF. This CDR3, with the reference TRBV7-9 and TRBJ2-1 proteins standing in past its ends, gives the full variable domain DTGVSQNPRHKITKRGQNVTFRCDPISEHNRLYWYRQTLGQGPEFLTYFQNEAQLEKSRLLSDRFSAERPKGSFSTLEIQRTEQGDSAMYLCASSAHRPGDEQFFGPGTRLTVL.